A single sample gave rise to the 10 T cell receptor beta chains below, sequenced in a study of cytomegalovirus exposure and HLA in healthy donors. The study ran its PCR with 60 Vbeta and 13 Jbeta primers. Here immunoSEQ multiplex PCR was the method, and the copy in TCRdb shows in-frame clones only, minus some. The data contain about 150,000 clones, roughly 67% of them singletons. What was sequenced was PBMCs. The receptors derive from a woman aged 18-30 years in good health and CMV-seropositive.

DNA for the CDR3: TGTGCCAGCAGATATACAGGGGATTGGTCGCCCCAGCATTTT. Translation gives CASRYTGDWSPQHF. This rearrangement joins TRBV28 to TRBJ1-5; 7 positions agree with TRBD1. The germline gives CDR1 MDHEN, CDR2 SYDVKM. Trimming took 6 bases from V and 9 from J; bases not matched to a gene: 11. The CDR3 is 14 amino acids.

The V call is TRBV27, the J call TRBJ1-6; D gene uncertain. CDR1 is MNHEY, CDR2 SMNVEV, per germline (reference sequence). The CDR3 length is 15 residues. Trimming cost V 6 bases and J 12 bases, with 21 bases left between them. The CDR3 region has the DNA TGTGCCAGCAGCCCATCTTGGAGCCAAGTACAACCCCTCCACTTT. This sequence encodes CASSPSWSQVQPLHF.

The rearrangement links TRBV5-6 to TRBJ1-2; TRBD1 aligns across 8 bases. Germline V gives CDR1 SGHDT, CDR2 YYEEEE. This CDR3 region has 15 residues. V trimming: 2 bases; J trimming: 6 bases; junction bases outside the gene matches: 9. In DNA form, the CDR3 reads TGTGCCAGCAGCTTAGGCCCCCAGGGGGCACATGGCTACACCTTC. Encoded protein: CASSLGPQGAHGYTF.

The V call is TRBV4-3, the J call TRBJ2-5, with D possibly TRBD1 on 6 matching bases. Gene TRBJ2-7 matches the end of the DNA better, so the J call may be wrong. The CDR3 is 15 amino acids. Per the germline V gene, CDR1 is LGHNA and CDR2 is YSLEER. This chain's CDR3 is CASSRQIQGSYEQYF. The CDR3 nucleotides read TGCGCCAGCAGCCGACAAATACAGGGTTCCTACGAGCAGTACTTC.

V and J are TRBV7-2 and TRBJ1-2; 10 nucleotides line up with TRBD1. This CDR3 has 15 residues. Germline V gene sequence: CDR1 SGHTA, CDR2 FQGNSA. Trimming removed 2 bases from V and 3 bases from J; junction bases left unmatched: 3. The CDR3 sequence: CASSLTGTGDYGYTF. The CDR3 nucleotides read TGTGCCAGCAGCTTAACCGGGACAGGGGACTATGGCTACACCTTC.

The chain carries TRBV7-8 and TRBJ2-1; 16 bases align to TRBD2. V was pared by 4 bases and J by 9 bases, with 6 bases of the junction left unmatched. This CDR3 is built from 16 residues. Germline V gene data show CDR1 as SGHVS and CDR2 as FQNEAQ. The CDR3 loop is CASSSGLAGGPGEQFF. CDR3 sequence (DNA): TGTGCCAGCAGCTCGGGACTAGCGGGGGGGCCGGGTGAGCAGTTCTTC. The complete variable domain, with remaining parts taken from reference TRBV7-8 and TRBJ2-1, reads GAGVSQSPRYKVAKRGQDVALRCDPISGHVSLFWYQQALGQGPEFLTYFQNEAQLDKSGLPSDRFFAERPEGSVSTLKIQRTQQEDSAVYLCASSSGLAGGPGEQFFGPGTRLTVL.

This clone was detected only a few times. The chain combines TRBV7-2 with TRBJ1-2, with 9 positions matching TRBD1. The V and J ends lost 5 bases and 4 bases, in that order; junction bases with no gene match: 5. Germline lookup yields CDR1 SGHTA and CDR2 FQGNSA. This CDR3 contains 14 residues. The CDR3 loop reads CASSPPGQGYGYTF. The CDR3, as DNA: TGTGCCAGCAGCCCGCCGGGACAGGGCTATGGCTACACCTTC.

The genes are TRBV11-1 and TRBJ1-1; TRBD1 aligns across 7 bases. Trimming took 3 bases from V and 3 from J; bases not matched to a gene: 10. Germline V CDR1 and CDR2: SGHAT, FQDESV (reference sequence). This CDR3 contains 16 residues. The CDR3 DNA reads TGTGCCAGCAGCTTGAGGGACAGAAACCTTCACACTGAAGCTTTCTTT. Translating it yields CASSLRDRNLHTEAFF.

This clone occurred a few times. This sequence joins TRBV29-1 and TRBJ1-5; D is unresolved. The V and J ends lost 2 bases and 0 bases respectively, with 5 bases between them. The CDR3 extends over 13 amino acids. Germline V gene data show CDR1 as SQVTM and CDR2 as ANQGSEA. The CDR3 DNA is TGCAGCGTTGAACAGGATAGCAATCAGCCCCAGCATTTT. Its protein is CSVEQDSNQPQHF.

V usage is TRBV23-1 and J usage is TRBJ2-3, with D possibly matching TRBD2 (5 bases). TRBV23-1 is filed as an ORF, its function uncertain. Trimming took 5 bases from V and 6 from J, leaving 18 bases between them. This CDR3 is built from 15 residues. This CDR3 reads CASSYLGGVEDTQYF. In nucleotides, the CDR3 is TGCGCCAGCAGTTACCTCGGAGGAGTTGAGGATACGCAGTATTTT.